This T cell receptor (beta chain) was recovered during a study of OX40 agonist ivuxolimab in advanced cancers. The CDR3 is made up of 16 amino acids. V lost 6 bases and J lost 2, with 18 bases in between. The germline V gene has CDR1 LNHDA and CDR2 SQIVND (reference sequence). Assay used: immunoSEQ multiplex PCR; TCRdb lists only in-frame clones, some missing. The sample lists 35,000 to 45,000 clones, roughly nine tenths seen once, with roughly 4.5% in the top ten. Turning to this clone: Its antigen is still unknown.

Findings and limits, study-wide: At 0.1-3.0 mg/kg, partial responders had clonal expansion among the lowest observed. By week 6 at 0.1 to 3.0 mg/kg, blood CD4+ and CD8+ T cells had expanded clonally.

Patients with autoimmune history or systemic immunosuppression were excluded. The sample in question was CD4+ or CD8+ T cells sorted from blood, obtained in a trial of the OX40 agonist ivuxolimab. The origin of this receptor is an adult with an advanced solid tumor such as melanoma, head and neck, liver or kidney cancer. The chain has TRBV19 and TRBJ2-3; D is perhaps TRBD1 (7 bases). The CDR3 region is CASRLAGQHHTDTQYF. The DNA for the CDR3 is TGTGCCAGTAGACTTGCGGGACAGCACCACACAGATACGCAGTATTTT.